This TCR beta chain emerged from a study of vaccination and CD4 T cells after COVID-19. Background on the study: The authors gave control cultures a CEFX pool, an HIV-1 Nef pool, or no peptide.

Trimming took off 0 bases at V and 3 bases at J, with 9 bases between the two ends. The CDR3 contains 13 residues. Germline V CDR1 and CDR2: GTSNPN, SVGIG (reference sequence). Cultured CD4+ T cells had their DNA profiled by the Oncomine TCR Beta short-read assay. Using its own MiXCR run on the PCR reads, TCRdb lists one record per CDR3 protein. The profile covers about 15,000 distinct CDR3 sequences, with 58% appearing a single time and 9.5% to 15% taken by the ten largest. Treatment in this sample: roughly 11-day PBMC culture with coronavirus spike peptide pools or control peptides (ViraFEST assay). ViraFEST used peptide pools to expand antigen-specific T cells and subsequently sequenced their TCRs. Fresh replacement IL-2 medium substituted for half the medium on days 3 and 7. This clonotype is a singleton in its sample. Its target is not known.

This rearrangement joins TRBV30 to TRBJ2-7; D gene uncertain. Sequenced: CD4+ T cells from blood, cultured in vitro. The origin of this receptor is a human donor who had recovered from COVID-19. CDR3 loop: CAWSVAAYYEQYF. DNA for the CDR3: TGTGCCTGGAGTGTGGCCGCCTACTACGAGCAGTACTTC.